The rows below give T cell receptor beta chains drawn from one sample of a study of blood T cell repertoires in COVID-19. The table came from immunoSEQ multiplex PCR; TCRdb's copy has only in-frame clones and leaves some out. The data hold approximately 230,000 clones, with about 80% observed a single time. Sequenced: PBMCs or T cells enriched from blood (not recorded which). Receptors were obtained from a man between 35 and 55 years old who had recovered from COVID-19. Each CDR3 is given with its conserved first and last residue. Fields, in order: V gene, J gene, D gene, CDR3 length, clone size, CDR3 protein, CDR3 DNA. D genes are given only for firm matches. Clone size appears in some rows only: once, few, many, or a class for an expanded clone.

TRBV4-3	TRBJ2-3	TRBD1	17	few	CASSQDVGQGTGDTQYF	TGCGCCAGCAGCCAAGATGTGGGACAGGGGACGGGAGATACGCAGTATTTT
TRBV28	TRBJ2-1	.	17	.	CASSLSPALSSYNEQFF	TGTGCCAGCAGTTTATCCCCCGCCCTTAGCTCCTACAATGAGCAGTTCTTC
TRBV3-1/TRBV3-2	TRBJ2-7	.	14	.	CASSQGLRTYEQYF	TGTGCCAGCAGCCAAGGTTTGCGTACCTACGAGCAGTACTTC
TRBV4-3	TRBJ1-3	.	13	.	CASSQDPGNTIYF	TGCGCCAGCAGCCAAGATCCAGGAAACACCATATATTTT
TRBV5-1	TRBJ1-2	TRBD1	14	.	CASSPGGANYGYTF	TGCGCCAGCAGCCCAGGGGGCGCTAACTATGGCTACACCTTC
TRBV7-2	TRBJ1-1	.	13	.	CASSLVRNTEAFF	TGTGCCAGCAGCTTAGTGAGGAACACTGAAGCTTTCTTT
TRBV6-5	TRBJ1-1	.	11	.	CASTAGGEAFF	TGTGCCAGCACCGCCGGTGGTGAAGCTTTCTTT
TRBV6-5	TRBJ1-1	.	12	.	CASAIPRGQAFF	TGTGCCAGCGCCATCCCCCGAGGGCAAGCTTTCTTT
TRBV18	TRBJ1-1	TRBD1	13	.	CASSPGTVTEAFF	TGTGCCAGCTCACCGGGGACAGTCACTGAAGCTTTCTTT
TRBV10-1	TRBJ1-4	.	15	once	CASSESGQGHEKLFF	TGCGCCAGCAGTGAGTCGGGACAAGGTCATGAAAAACTGTTTTTT
TRBV28	TRBJ2-3	.	15	.	CASSLRGPGPDTQYF	TGTGCCAGCAGTTTGCGGGGACCTGGCCCAGATACGCAGTATTTT